The clone carrying this TCR beta chain has just one count. This sample was taken from a study of blood T cell repertoires in COVID-19. The V segment lost 6 bases and the J segment 5 bases; nucleotides outside the gene matches: 4. Germline CDR1 reads LNHDA; CDR2 reads SQIVND (reference sequence). The length of the CDR3 is 13 residues. Data came from immunoSEQ multiplex PCR; TCRdb stores just in-frame clones and leaves some out. The data contain over 250,000 clones, 86% of them singletons. The sequenced sample was peripheral blood. The receptor comes from a man between 35 and 55 years old who had recovered from COVID-19. V usage is TRBV19 and J usage is TRBJ1-5; 7 nucleotides match TRBD1. The CDR3 DNA is TGTGCCAGTAGCAACAGGGGTTATCAGCCCCAGCATTTT. This encodes CASSNRGYQPQHF.